The 2 T cell receptor beta chains given below trace back to one sample, sequenced in a study of metastatic and nonmetastatic thyroid tumors. TCRdb re-called clones via MiXCR from the PCR reads. The sample contains 35,000 to 40,000 clones, around 27% of which appear only once. Patients underwent thyroid surgery, and none had received any treatment before it. Sequenced sample: blood. These receptors came from a male donor with papillary thyroid cancer or a benign thyroid nodule (not recorded which). Some clones in this sample may be carry-over from other donors' samples.

The V gene is TRBV11-3, the J gene TRBJ2-7; 9 positions match TRBD1. V was clipped by 5 bases and J by 5 bases; unmatched bases: 7. The CDR3 extends over 14 amino acids. Germline V lookup: CDR1 SGHNT, CDR2 YENEEA. The CDR3 is CASSPGQGFDEQYF. The CDR3 DNA reads as TGTGCCAGCAGCCCCGGACAGGGGTTCGACGAGCAGTACTTC. Full variable domain (outside the CDR3, taken from reference TRBV11-3 and TRBJ2-7): EAGVVQSPRYKIIEKKQPVAFWCNPISGHNTLYWYLQNLGQGPELLIRYENEEAVDDSQLPKDRFSAERLKGVDSTLKIQPAELGDSAVYLCASSPGQGFDEQYFGPGTRLTVT.

This clone has only one observation. This rearrangement joins TRBV20-1 to TRBJ1-5; the D gene is possibly TRBD1 (5 bases). CDR1 and CDR2 (germline): DFQATT, SNEGSKA (reference sequence). V dropped 3 bases and J dropped 0 bases, with 12 bases sitting between them. The CDR3 covers 15 residues. Here the CDR3 DNA reads TGCAGTGCTAGTGTCGGGGGATTTAGCAATCAGCCCCAGCATTTT. It encodes CSASVGGFSNQPQHF.